The 12 T cell receptor beta chains below were found in one sample sequenced in a study of Ad26.COV2.S vaccination and SARS-CoV-2 variants. Assay used: immunoSEQ multiplex PCR; TCRdb lists only in-frame clones, some missing. The sample has about 680,000 clones, 89% seen once. The treatment denotes: around 19 received Ad26.COV2.S at low or high dose, single or two shots; about 5 received placebo; per-sample allocation not given. Sampling was done on day 63 after the first vaccine or placebo injection. The specimen was peripheral blood, collected in a trial of Ad26.COV2.S vaccine versus placebo. The receptors stem from a person between 18 and 59 years old who received the Ad26.COV2.S COVID-19 vaccine or a placebo.

This clone was found a few times. The genes are TRBV6-6 and TRBJ1-5; maybe TRBD1 (5 bases). The V gene's germline CDR1 is MNHNY and CDR2 SVGAGI (reference sequence). The CDR3 covers 14 residues. The germline V and J ends were trimmed by 0 bases and 4 bases, with 7 bases remaining between them. The CDR3 DNA reads TGTGCCAGCAGTTACTCGGGGCAGAATCAGCCCCAGCATTTT. This translates into CASSYSGQNQPQHF.

The rearrangement joins TRBV5-6 to TRBJ2-4; D may be TRBD1 (5 bases). Germline V gene data show CDR1 as SGHDT and CDR2 as YYEEEE. Trimming stripped 4 bases from V and 8 bases from J, with 13 bases between. This CDR3 has 13 residues. The CDR3 protein is CASSKPGADIQYF. CDR3 coding DNA: TGTGCCAGCAGCAAGCCTGGGGCGGACATTCAGTACTTC.

The gene calls are TRBV19 and TRBJ1-5; D gene ambiguous. CDR1 and CDR2 (germline): LNHDA, SQIVND (reference sequence). CDR3 length equals 14 residues. V lost 3 bases, J lost 2 bases, and 8 bases lay in between. Here the CDR3 DNA reads TGTGCCAGTAGTATCTTGAAGGGCAATCAGCCCCAGCATTTT. Its translation is CASSILKGNQPQHF.

The rearrangement uses TRBV6-2 or TRBV6-3 and TRBJ2-5; perhaps TRBD1 as D (5 bases). V was pared by 1 base and J by 7 bases, with 13 bases between. Germline V lookup: CDR1 MNHEY, CDR2 SVGEGT. This CDR3 comprises 14 residues. CDR3 in amino acids: CASSYFGALGTQYF. In DNA, the CDR3 is TGTGCCAGCAGTTACTTTGGGGCCCTTGGGACCCAGTACTTC.

This clone has a single count. The rearrangement joins TRBV7-2 to TRBJ2-2; tentatively, D is TRBD1 (6 bases). V dropped 5 bases and J dropped 0 bases, with 13 bases sitting between them. The germline V gene encodes CDR1 SGHTA and CDR2 FQGNSA. This CDR3 spans 16 amino acids. CDR3 protein: CASSTTGTTNTGELFF. CDR3 bases: TGTGCCAGCAGCACAACCGGGACAACGAACACCGGGGAGCTGTTTTTT.

This clone occurred once. V usage is TRBV3-1 (or the pseudogene TRBV3-2) and J usage is TRBJ2-7; D is possibly TRBD2 (6 bases). The germline V gene encodes CDR1 LGHDT and CDR2 YNNKEL (reference sequence). Trimming pared 0 bases from V and 6 bases from J, leaving 18 bases between. The CDR3 length is 16 residues. Here the CDR3 DNA reads TGTGCCAGCAGCCAAGATTTGGGAGGACCCCTCGGCGAGCAGTACTTC. Translated, it gives CASSQDLGGPLGEQYF.

This clone has only a few counts. The CDR3 DNA follows: TGTGCCAGCAGCTTGATCAGTAGGCCTGATTCTGGCTACACCTTC. It specifies CASSLISRPDSGYTF. The chain employs TRBV7-9 and TRBJ1-2; D call uncertain. The V gene's germline CDR1 is SEHNR and CDR2 FQNEAQ (reference sequence). This CDR3 region has 15 residues. Deletions cut 3 bases from V and 7 bases from J, with 18 bases between.

V and J are TRBV7-2 and TRBJ1-2, with D unresolved. Germline V gives CDR1 SGHTA, CDR2 FQGNSA. The CDR3 has 13 amino acids. V gave up 1 base and J gave up 5 bases, with 8 bases separating them. DNA of the CDR3: TGTGCCAGCAGCTTAGGGGGTCAGTATGGCTACACCTTC. Amino acid sequence: CASSLGGQYGYTF.

The chain is built from TRBV6-5 and TRBJ1-2, with 8 bases fitting TRBD1. Germline-derived CDR1 and CDR2 are MNHEY and SVGAGI. The CDR3 is made up of 15 amino acids. V gave up 5 bases and J gave up 8 bases; unmatched junction bases: 13. The CDR3 DNA follows: TGTGCCAGCAGTACAATTACAGGGGGGGTGCGGGGCTACACCTTC. Amino acid sequence: CASSTITGGVRGYTF.

This clone was counted ten times or more. This chain joins TRBV6-5 and TRBJ2-1, with 12 bases matching TRBD2. The CDR3 contains 15 residues. Germline V gene lookup returns CDR1 MNHEY and CDR2 SVGAGI. V was pared by 5 bases and J by 8 bases, with 7 bases of the junction left unmatched. The CDR3 bases are TGTGCCAGCAGTCGCCTAGCGGGAGGGAGGGATGAGCAGTTCTTC. Translating gives CASSRLAGGRDEQFF.

The J gene is TRBJ1-1, the V gene TRBV19; D is undetermined. V lost 3 bases to trimming and J lost 5 bases, with 10 bases between them. This CDR3 comprises 13 residues. The germline gives CDR1 LNHDA, CDR2 SQIVND (reference sequence). CDR3 amino acids: CASSITGRTEAFF. CDR3 DNA: TGTGCCAGTAGTATCACTGGGAGAACTGAAGCTTTCTTT.

This sequence joins TRBV7-9 and TRBJ2-2, with TRBD1 matching 7 bases. The germline V gene encodes CDR1 SEHNR and CDR2 FQNEAQ (reference sequence). The CDR3 has 16 residues. The V and J ends lost 2 bases and 2 bases, in that order; junction bases with no gene match: 5. The DNA for the CDR3 is TGTGCCAGCAGCTTAAGAAGGGGGCCAAACACCGGGGAGCTGTTTTTT. Its translation: CASSLRRGPNTGELFF.